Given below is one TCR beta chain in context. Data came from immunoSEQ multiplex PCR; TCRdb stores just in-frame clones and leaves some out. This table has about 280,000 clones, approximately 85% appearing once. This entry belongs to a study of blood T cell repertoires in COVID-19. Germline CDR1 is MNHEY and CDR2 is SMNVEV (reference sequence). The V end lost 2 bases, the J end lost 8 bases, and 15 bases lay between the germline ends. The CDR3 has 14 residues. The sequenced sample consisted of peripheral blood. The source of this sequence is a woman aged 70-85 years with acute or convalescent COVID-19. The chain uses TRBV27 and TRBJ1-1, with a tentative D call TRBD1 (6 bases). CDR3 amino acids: CASSLGGAAGEAFF. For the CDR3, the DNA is TGTGCCAGCAGTTTAGGGGGGGCAGCGGGAGAAGCTTTCTTT.